This T cell receptor (beta chain) was recorded in a study of OX40 agonist ivuxolimab in advanced cancers. Across the study: Of mixed ages from roughly 23 to 85 and averaging roughly 64 years, the group was about 80% male.

Details on this clone: What it recognizes is unknown.

Assay: immunoSEQ multiplex PCR; the TCRdb copy retains only in-frame clones and omits some. The data show 55,000 to 75,000 clones, roughly nine tenths seen once. Study observations and caveats: Clones of CD4+ and CD8+ blood T cells grew by week 6 at doses of 0.1 to 3.0 mg/kg.

Germline CDR1 is SEHNR and CDR2 is FQNEAQ (reference sequence). The CDR3 has 13 residues. V was trimmed by 1 base and J by 0 bases, leaving 4 bases between them. Patients were ineligible given autoimmune disease history or systemic immunosuppression. Peripheral blood came from all dose cohorts at three timepoints. This clonotype originated in an adult with an advanced solid tumor such as melanoma, head and neck, liver or kidney cancer. V gene TRBV7-9 combines with J gene TRBJ2-7; D unclear. The sequencing used CD4+ or CD8+ T cells sorted from blood, collected in a trial of the OX40 agonist ivuxolimab. CDR3 nucleotides: TGTGCCAGCAGCTTAGGGATCTCCTACGAGCAGTACTTC. Amino acid sequence: CASSLGISYEQYF.